The next 14 T cell receptor beta chains were all read from a single sample in a study of CD8 T cells in Susac syndrome. Random hexamers were used to reverse transcribe an amount of roughly 0.5 to 1 ug RNA. TCRdb passed the immunoSEQ multiplex PCR reads through MiXCR, listing each CDR3 protein once. In the table there are around 150,000 distinct CDR3 sequences, approximately 95% of which are singletons. Sequencing was carried out using CD4+ T cells from PBMCs. These TCRs come from a human donor with Susac syndrome.

The chain has TRBV7-2 and TRBJ2-7; 7 nucleotides line up with TRBD2. Trimming cost V 1 base and J 4 bases; bases outside gene matches: 7. Germline V gene data show CDR1 as SGHTA and CDR2 as FQGNSA. The CDR3 loop spans 15 amino acids. Here the CDR3 reads CASSLGGGMQYEQYF. CDR3 coding DNA: TGTGCCAGCAGCTTAGGGGGGGGGATGCAATACGAGCAGTACTTC. Looking up the rest from reference TRBV7-2 and TRBJ2-7 gives the full variable domain: GAGVSQSPSNKVTEKGKDVELRCDPISGHTALYWYRQSLGQGLEFLIYFQGNSAPDKSGLPSDRFSAERTGGSVSTLTIQRTQQEDSAVYLCASSLGGGMQYEQYFGPGTRLTVT.

The chain uses TRBV3-1 and TRBJ2-1, with TRBD2 identical over 8 bases. The trim removed 4 bases at V and 8 bases at J, leaving 10 bases unmatched. This CDR3 is 15 amino acids long. In germline, CDR1 is LGHDT, CDR2 YNNKEL (reference sequence). CDR3 sequence reads: CASSLLAGLGDEQFF. CDR3 DNA sequence: TGTGCCAGCAGCCTTCTAGCGGGCCTTGGGGATGAGCAGTTCTTC.

V gene TRBV2 combines with J gene TRBJ1-4; D call uncertain. V dropped 6 bases and J dropped 8 bases, with 19 bases sitting between them. Germline loops: CDR1 SNHLY, CDR2 FYNNEI. There are 15 residues in the CDR3. The CDR3 bases are TGTGCCAGCAGCCCCTTTAAGACTGCTGCGGAAAAACTGTTTTTT. This sequence encodes CASSPFKTAAEKLFF.

This chain joins TRBV5-4 and TRBJ2-1; 14 bases are shared with TRBD2. Germline loops: CDR1 SGHNT, CDR2 YYREEE (reference sequence). This CDR3 spans 19 amino acids. After removal of 2 bases from V and 7 bases from J, the junction contained 14 bases not matched to a gene. The CDR3 nucleotides are TGTGCCAGCAGCTTCCCCCGACTAGCGGGAGGGCCTTCGGTTAATGAGCAGTTCTTC. It yields the protein CASSFPRLAGGPSVNEQFF.

The gene calls are TRBV7-8 and TRBJ1-1; 7 nucleotides agree with TRBD1. With 6 bases clipped from V and 0 bases from J, the junction kept 10 bases outside the gene matches. This CDR3 region has 16 residues. Germline V CDR1 and CDR2: SGHVS, FQNEAQ. The CDR3 bases are TGTGCCAGCAGGCCTAAAAGGGACAGTCTGAACACTGAAGCTTTCTTT. It specifies CASRPKRDSLNTEAFF.

V is TRBV9 and J is TRBJ2-4; D gene ambiguous. Germline V lookup: CDR1 SGDLS, CDR2 YYNGEE. This CDR3 is 15 amino acids long. V gave up 0 bases and J gave up 0 bases, with 7 bases separating them. This chain's CDR3 is CASSVDPLAKNIQYF. CDR3 bases: TGTGCCAGCAGCGTAGACCCCCTAGCCAAAAACATTCAGTACTTC.

The chain uses TRBV13 and TRBJ2-4; no reliable D call. The CDR3 totals 12 residues. The V gene lost 2 bases and the J gene lost 8 bases, with 7 bases spanning the gap. CDR1 is PRHDT and CDR2 is FYEKMQ in the germline V gene (reference sequence). The CDR3 region is CASSLYGDIQYF. The CDR3 DNA sequence: TGTGCCAGCAGCTTATATGGGGACATTCAGTACTTC.

The CDR3 DNA follows: TGTGCCACCAGTGGCGGGGATAGCACAGATACGCAGTATTTT. Amino acids: CATSGGDSTDTQYF. The chain joins TRBV24-1 to TRBJ2-3, with D perhaps matching TRBD2 (6 bases). V was clipped by 5 bases and J by 0 bases, with 8 bases between them. CDR3 size: 14 residues. Germline values: CDR1 KGHDR, CDR2 SFDVKD.

V usage is TRBV20-1 and J usage is TRBJ1-4; TRBD1 is a possible D gene (5 bases). This CDR3 comprises 14 residues. The germline V and J ends were trimmed by 1 base and 7 bases, with 13 bases remaining between them. In germline, CDR1 is DFQATT, CDR2 SNEGSKA (reference sequence). This CDR3 is CSARGGEGLEKLFF. The CDR3 DNA is TGCAGTGCTAGAGGGGGGGAAGGGCTTGAAAAACTGTTTTTT.

V usage is TRBV7-8 and J usage is TRBJ1-1; 8 nucleotides match TRBD1. Germline V gives CDR1 SGHVS, CDR2 FQNEAQ. V dropped 4 bases and J dropped 5; count of bases not matched to a gene: 6. This CDR3 region has 14 residues. CDR3 coding DNA: TGTGCCAGCAGCTCAAGGACAGGGCTGACTGAAGCTTTCTTT. It encodes CASSSRTGLTEAFF. Combining the CDR3 with reference TRBV7-8 and TRBJ1-1 gives the whole variable domain GAGVSQSPRYKVAKRGQDVALRCDPISGHVSLFWYQQALGQGPEFLTYFQNEAQLDKSGLPSDRFFAERPEGSVSTLKIQRTQQEDSAVYLCASSSRTGLTEAFFGQGTRLTVV.

This clonotype was counted a single time. The chain links TRBV6-2 or TRBV6-3 to TRBJ2-2; 9 nucleotides align to TRBD2. After removal of 5 bases from V and 4 bases from J, the junction contained 5 bases not matched to a gene. Germline V gene lookup returns CDR1 MNHEY and CDR2 SVGEGT. The CDR3 extends over 15 amino acids. CDR3 amino acids: CASSIAGEVTGELFF. CDR3 DNA: TGTGCCAGCAGTATAGCGGGGGAGGTCACCGGGGAGCTGTTTTTT.

The V and J genes are TRBV7-2 and TRBJ1-5, with 7 bases identical to TRBD1. J gave up 5 bases and V 3 bases, and 1 base lay outside the gene matches. The CDR3 extends over 13 amino acids. CDR1 and CDR2 (germline): SGHTA, FQGNSA. This CDR3 reads CASSFQGDQPQHF. The CDR3 bases are TGTGCCAGCAGCTTCCAGGGGGATCAGCCCCAGCATTTT. The full variable domain, rest sourced from reference TRBV7-2 and TRBJ1-5, is GAGVSQSPSNKVTEKGKDVELRCDPISGHTALYWYRQSLGQGLEFLIYFQGNSAPDKSGLPSDRFSAERTGGSVSTLTIQRTQQEDSAVYLCASSFQGDQPQHFGDGTRLSIL.

The chain couples TRBV4-3 to TRBJ2-1, with a possible D match to TRBD2 (5 bases). The CDR3 length is 13 residues. Per the germline V gene, CDR1 is LGHNA and CDR2 is YSLEER. The V end lost 8 bases, the J end lost 5 bases, and 13 bases lay between the germline ends. The CDR3 bases are TGCGCCAGCGGGTCTTGGCGGGACAATGAGCAGTTCTTC. Its translation: CASGSWRDNEQFF.

This rearrangement joins TRBV25-1 to TRBJ2-7; 12 nucleotides agree with TRBD2. Germline V gene lookup returns CDR1 MGHDK and CDR2 SYGVNS. The CDR3 consists of 14 residues. Trimming removed 5 bases from V and 2 bases from J; junction bases left unmatched: 1. CDR3 DNA: TGTGCCAGCAGTCGGACTAGCGGGACCTACGAGCAGTACTTC. Translated: CASSRTSGTYEQYF.